This TCR beta chain emerged from a study of blood T cell repertoires in COVID-19. With 4 bases clipped from V and 9 bases from J, the junction kept 6 bases outside the gene matches. Per germline, CDR1 ENHRY and CDR2 SYGVKD. The CDR3 sequence is 13 residues long. Libraries were prepared by immunoSEQ multiplex PCR; TCRdb keeps only in-frame clonotypes and omits some of them. Of 150,000 or so clones in the sample, 76% were seen once. V gene TRBV10-3 combines with J gene TRBJ2-1; 7 bases are shared with TRBD2. Material: peripheral blood. The source of this sequence is an elderly woman with active or convalescent COVID-19. In DNA form, the CDR3 reads TGTGCCATCAGTGTTAGGGAGGGTGGTGAGCAGTTCTTC. Translated: CAISVREGGEQFF.